Included here is one T cell receptor (beta chain) sequence, with context. Its antigen is as yet unknown. MiXCR, applied by TCRdb to the reads, yields one record per CDR3 protein. Of 600,000 to 800,000 distinct CDR3 sequences in the sample, 24% were seen once. The data stem from a study of T cell repertoires in cytomegalovirus infection. Study information: Through public TCR beta signatures, both CMV infection and matching HLA type were indicated. Regarding the study as a whole: Totalled public TCR beta family frequency picked out people who carried CMV plus the relevant HLA. HLA-C-restricted TCR beta clonotypes specific for CMV led the ex vivo response.

Germline V gene lookup returns CDR1 MNHNS and CDR2 SASEGT. V lost 0 bases and J lost 8, with 17 bases in between. The CDR3 sequence is 17 residues long. Material: CD8+ T cells from PBMCs. This sequence was found in a human donor in good health (CMV status not recorded). Some clones in this sample may be carry-over from other donors' samples. The gene calls are TRBV6-1 and TRBJ1-6; weak D call: TRBD1 (6 bases). CDR3 residues: CASSEALQVSGDSPLHF. Written as DNA, the CDR3 is TGTGCCAGCAGTGAAGCGCTTCAGGTTTCAGGGGATTCACCCCTCCACTTT.